The present entry profiles one T cell receptor beta chain with its context. Its specificity is unknown. Germline CDR1 is SGHRS and CDR2 is YFSETQ. V lost 0 bases, J lost 2 bases, and 1 base stayed unmatched. This CDR3 has 14 amino acids. The data stem from a study of cytomegalovirus exposure and HLA in healthy donors. Study information: Early released data had roughly 81 million unique TCRs, all coming from HLA-typed donors.

Study-wide points: Common viral pathogens were later found to be apparently linked to several of the most significant clusters. The authors enumerated roughly 180 TCR beta chains as linked to cytomegalovirus. Donor immune exposure was known only as CMV serostatus.

The PCR employed 60 Vbeta primers together with 13 Jbeta primers. Sequencing used immunoSEQ multiplex PCR; TCRdb keeps in-frame clones, though not all of them. The table has 200,000 or so clones, roughly 80% seen once. The chain is built from TRBV5-1 and TRBJ1-2; 7 nucleotides line up with TRBD1. This sequence was found in a girl aged 2 to 9 in good health and CMV-seronegative. Material: PBMCs. For the CDR3, the DNA is TGCGCCAGCAGCTTGGGGGACAGAAACTATGGCTACACCTTC. This sequence encodes CASSLGDRNYGYTF.